Reported below is one TCR beta chain. The clone's antigen remains unknown. No quality values exist for individual bases; no much larger clone is one base distant. The cohort was made up of 666 healthy bone marrow donors. Cohort members were all nominally healthy when sampled, although unrecorded immune exposures were likely present. The donor was CMV seropositive and was included in the group of 289 seropositive cohort members. A peripheral blood sample was collected from each donor, and TCR beta sequencing was performed on peripheral blood mononuclear cells. Genomic DNA was extracted from the blood cell samples with the Qiagen DNeasy Blood Extraction Kit. These data belong to a study of cytomegalovirus exposure and HLA in healthy donors (dated by TCRdb to 2015 to 2018). Study-level background: An earlier analysis of approximately 590 of the donors reported 250 to 300 Gb of sequence data and 117 million unique TCR beta sequences from 150 million to 200 million T cells. An early release that covered roughly 600 HLA-typed donors contained approximately 300 gigabases of sequencing data and roughly 84 million unique TCR sequences. Of the approximately 400 genotyped donors, 81% were placed in the genetic ancestry cluster associated with self-reported Caucasian donors. The study aimed to test whether signatures of past pathogen exposure could be identified by cataloging public T cell receptors. The study used immunosequencing to profile the T cell repertoires of 666 subjects and linked those repertoires to cytomegalovirus serostatus. In addition to the first cohort of hundreds of subjects, a separate validation cohort of 120 different subjects was used. High-throughput TCR immunosequencing, statistical association of individual TCRs with disease status, and machine learning were combined to predict cytomegalovirus infection status. A later analysis re-examined previously published TCR beta repertoires from about 670 donors and added high-resolution HLA genotyping to investigate patterns of TCR occurrence. Rather than drawing on any new phenotypic data, the later analysis identified candidate immune exposures from TCR beta sequences and the way those sequences occurred across donors. An earlier analysis of a few hundred of the donors applied high-throughput TCR beta sequencing to assess whether each TCR beta V gene segment acted as functional or pseudogenic. Donor age, sex, ethnicity and CMV serostatus were compiled alongside the repertoire data. Genome-wide SNP genotypes for about three fifths of the roughly 700 donors were used in a later genetic analysis, which treated that subset as a discovery cohort. Every discovery cohort repertoire had been produced on one sequencing platform. HLA typing covered class I and class II loci at four-digit resolution. Typing coverage varied by locus: roughly 620-630 donors for A, B, C, DRB1 and DQB1; roughly 520 for DQA1; nearly 610 for DPA1; around 490 for DPB1. Because of strong linkage in the cohort, roughly five DR-DQ haplotypes were treated as single units for association and clustering. On average, around 230,000 unique TCR beta nucleotide sequences were sequenced per donor among about 400 genotyped donors of the cohort, with 15% to 20% of those sequences being non-productive.

The library was generated by the immunoSEQ multiplex PCR assay. For the multiplex PCR, a mixture combining 60 forward primers for TCR Vbeta segments and 13 reverse primers for TCR Jbeta segments was used. Amplification of the CDR3 region of rearranged TCR beta genes was performed with a multiplex PCR assay on genomic DNA. Amplified TCR beta libraries were sequenced as 87-base-pair reads on the Illumina HiSeq System. On the authors' methods: Across the 500 to 750 repertoires, a later analysis counted tens of millions of unique TCR beta chains, 9.5 million to 13 million of which were shared by at least two donors. Raw reads were error-corrected and collapsed into unique sequences with a nearest-neighbor algorithm that merged closely related sequences to remove PCR and sequencing errors. Alignment of CDR3 sequences to IMGT reference sequences was used to assign V, D and J gene segments. For a sequence to be retained, a match of at least six nucleotides was required to both a V gene segment and a J gene segment. Rearrangements were classified as productive when the CDR3 lacked stop codons and remained in frame with V and J, and all other rearrangements were classified as non-productive. CDR3 was defined by IMGT convention, running from the second conserved V-encoded cysteine to the conserved J-encoded phenylalanine. The earlier analysis of 550 to 650 of the donors excluded any sequence lacking an unambiguous match to a single V gene segment. In an earlier analysis of around 600 of the donors, V segments were called functional above 56.7% productive rearrangements and were called segregating when the between-donor standard deviation exceeded 5%. A statistical classification framework was developed to diagnose cytomegalovirus status using the catalog of TCR beta chain sequences. In a later analysis, V and J genes were assigned by comparing TCR nucleotide sequences against IMGT/GENE-DB human TR gene sequences. The TCRdist pipeline was used in a later analysis to assign CDR3 sequences and most-parsimonious VDJ recombination scenarios. In a later analysis, each TCR beta chain was defined by its CDR3 amino acid sequence together with its V-gene family, and reads lacking a unique V-gene family were excluded. To address suspected cross-contamination and a sequencing artifact, a later analysis removed under 600 highly shared, low-generation-probability nucleotide sequences. A later analysis calculated a clonal expansion index for each public chain from normalized within-repertoire ranks of inferred template counts. In a later analysis, generation probabilities were computed using a VDJ recombination model fitted to out-of-frame rearrangements, and the results were checked against IGoR. In a later analysis, TCR-TCR, TCR-HLA and TCR-CMV co-occurrence was scored with hypergeometric tests, and a repertoire-size bias correction was applied to TCR pairs. A later analysis estimated false discovery rates by permuting HLA or CMV assignments 20 times. A later analysis grouped co-occurring TCRs with DBSCAN, adding TCRdist sequence similarity when clustering within HLA-allele-positive subsets. For co-occurrence clustering, repertoires with fewer than 30,000 or more than 120,000 public chains were excluded, along with 4 to 6 repertoires with anomalous nucleotide sharing. What TCRdb holds here is the immuneACCESS table cut down to in-frame rearrangements. Part of the clones is not present; checked against another copy, under half of the missing clones reflect an unresolved V gene, and the others are unexplained. That table supplies the V and J calls and clone size; D and trimming were determined from the DNA. In all, the sample holds 150,000 to 200,000 clones, and about 85% of those were seen once. Around 1.4% of the sample is held by the ten biggest clonotypes.

The germline V gene (reference sequence) sets CDR1 to SEHNR and CDR2 to FQNEAQ. V is pruned by 1 base and J by 7 bases, leaving 14 bases of the junction without a gene match. Spanning cysteine to phenylalanine, the CDR3 consists of 19 amino acids. This entry keeps only the CDR3 DNA: 57 bases, framed from base 1. What the authors observed across the whole study: In this cohort, only TCR beta chains were sequenced, and detectable features were limited by the absence of alpha or paired-chain data. At a false discovery rate of 0.05, a later analysis linked approximately 18,000 TCR beta sequences to specific HLA alleles. The 87-base-pair reads could not distinguish some IMGT-functional V segments, including TRBV6-2 and TRBV6-3, so those segments were excluded. Most TCR sequences were observed very rarely across donors, whereas some public TCRs were present in many individuals. The authors suggested that the approach could potentially be extended to other disease states and immunological phenotypes. In the study, approximately 160 TCR beta chains were listed as associated with cytomegalovirus. Correlated functional status among segregating V segments might be attributable to linkage disequilibrium, but an unknown experimental factor could not be ruled out. The classifier was reported to diagnose cytomegalovirus status with high specificity and sensitivity in both the original cohort and the validation cohort. A cluster of highly shared sequence variants was judged likely to be a technical artifact of the sequencing pipeline. A few of the identified cytomegalovirus-associated TCR beta chains were confirmed in vitro to be specific for cytomegalovirus antigens. A further reported finding was that TCR beta sequences accurately predicted the HLA-A and HLA-B alleles for most subjects in the first cohort. HLA typing was unavailable for some donors at each locus, so association tests used only the typed subset. V-gene and J-gene trimming of TCR beta chains was associated with a missense DCLRE1C variant in a later genetic analysis, and the association was replicated in an independent cohort. In a later analysis, TCR association rates were found to vary across HLA loci, with the most associated TCRs seen for DRB1 alleles and the fewest for HLA-C alleles. Presence/absence analyses assumed roughly uniform sequencing depth across donors, an assumption that may not hold. When HLA alleles, especially DR and DQ, strongly co-occurred, attributing TCR associations to individual alleles was difficult. A later analysis found that most CMV-associated TCR beta chains appeared HLA-restricted, with HLA associations seemingly driven largely by CMV exposure. A later analysis found that HLA-associated TCR beta chains were more clonally expanded and had lower generation probabilities than equally common non-associated chains. According to a later analysis, parvovirus B19, influenza, CMV and Epstein-Barr virus appeared linked to several top co-occurrence clusters. According to a later genetic analysis, donors in an Asian-associated ancestry cluster had fewer N-insertions in productive TCRs than the approximately 650-donor mean. The only immune exposure information available for the cohort was CMV serostatus. Because counts were too low, some 17 rarely observed V segments, including chromosome 9 orphons, were excluded from the earlier analysis of 587 of the donors. Broadly in line with IMGT annotations, most TCR beta V segments showed up in productive rearrangements about 90% or about 30% of the time in an earlier analysis of around 600 of the donors.

The receptor was derived from a girl aged 10 to 17 in good health and CMV-seropositive. The sample consisted of PBMCs. Recombination connected TRBV7-9 to TRBJ1-6; 9 junctional bases match TRBD1. Here is the DNA: TGTGCCAGCAGCTTAGTACACCCTAAACAGGGGGCGAGAAATTCACCCCTCCACTTT. Its protein product is CASSLVHPKQGARNSPLHF.